Listed below are T cell receptor beta chains from one sample, sequenced in a study of blood T cell repertoires in COVID-19. Method: immunoSEQ multiplex PCR; TCRdb's copy keeps in-frame clones and lacks some. The table records 65,000 to 90,000 clones, about 89% of them present only once. Sample: peripheral blood. All receptors derive from a man aged 45 to 65 with acute or convalescent COVID-19. Each CDR3 is given with its conserved first and last residue. The D gene is left open where the match is weak. For some rows the clone size is stated as once, few or many, or as a class when expanded; others skip it.

d_call,clone_size,j_call,v_call,cdr3_aa,cdr3_nt
-,-,TRBJ1-4,TRBV6-1,CASSETRSFGLFF,TGTGCCAGCAGTGAAACCAGGTCGTTTGGGCTGTTTTTT
-,few,TRBJ1-5,TRBV28,CASSLGGQPQHF,TGTGCCAGCAGTTTGGGAGGACAGCCCCAGCATTTT
-,-,TRBJ1-2,TRBV28,CASSNNNPGANYGYTF,TGTGCCAGCAGCAATAATAATCCCGGGGCTAACTATGGCTACACCTTC
TRBD2,-,TRBJ2-3,TRBV7-9,CASTKNGGLAGALTDTQYF,TGTGCCAGCACCAAGAACGGGGGACTAGCGGGGGCCCTCACAGATACGCAGTATTTT
TRBD1,-,TRBJ2-1,TRBV24-1,CATSEFRNRGEYNEQFF,TGTGCCACCAGTGAATTTAGAAACAGGGGGGAATACAATGAGCAGTTCTTC
-,once,TRBJ2-3,TRBV7-3,CASSRGTDTQYF,TGTGCCAGCAGCCGGGGGACAGATACGCAGTATTTT
-,-,TRBJ2-1,TRBV28,CASRSNQVVVEQFF,TGTGCCAGCAGATCAAACCAGGTAGTCGTCGAGCAGTTCTTC
-,-,TRBJ1-2,TRBV18,CASSPIPRGDYGYTF,TGTGCCAGCTCACCAATACCCCGGGGAGACTATGGCTACACCTTC
-,-,TRBJ1-5,TRBV18,CASSLQGTDQPQHF,TGTGCCAGCTCACTACAGGGAACGGATCAGCCCCAGCATTTT
-,-,TRBJ2-1,TRBV15,CATSRDPVSYNEQFF,TGTGCCACCAGCAGAGATCCTGTGTCCTACAATGAGCAGTTCTTC
TRBD1,-,TRBJ1-2,TRBV9,CASSVGTGGVGGYTF,TGTGCCAGCAGCGTTGGGACAGGGGGCGTTGGCGGCTACACCTTC
-,-,TRBJ1-1,TRBV10-3,CASYGGWNTEAFF,TGTGCCAGTTACGGGGGGTGGAACACTGAAGCTTTCTTT
-,-,TRBJ2-5,TRBV3-1/TRBV3-2,CASSQRQLQETQYF,TGTGCCAGCAGCCAACGACAGCTACAAGAGACCCAGTACTTC
-,-,TRBJ1-1,TRBV6-1,CASSELQRGSEAFF,TGTGCCAGCAGTGAACTACAGAGGGGGAGTGAAGCTTTCTTT
-,-,TRBJ2-1,TRBV7-2,CASTPQRVYNEQFF,TGTGCCAGCACCCCCCAGCGGGTGTACAATGAGCAGTTCTTC
TRBD2,-,TRBJ2-3,TRBV7-2,CASSFPAGRADTQYF,TGTGCCAGCAGCTTCCCAGCGGGGAGGGCAGATACGCAGTATTTT
TRBD2,-,TRBJ2-3,TRBV28,CASRTSPSGGPGYF,TGTGCCAGCAGGACGTCGCCTAGCGGGGGTCCTGGGTATTTT
-,-,TRBJ1-4,TRBV12-3/TRBV12-4,CASSPGGLLLFF,TGTGCCAGCAGTCCTGGGGGCCTCTTGCTGTTTTTT
-,-,TRBJ1-1,TRBV19,CASSHRVGGGDTEAFF,TGTGCCAGTAGCCATCGTGTAGGGGGTGGGGACACTGAAGCTTTCTTT
-,-,TRBJ1-2,TRBV30,CAWSDLANYGYTF,TGTGCCTGGAGTGACTTAGCTAACTATGGCTACACCTTC
-,few,TRBJ1-5,TRBV7-5,CARSLAGGSYSNQPQHF,TGTGCCAGAAGCTTAGCGGGGGGCTCCTATAGCAATCAGCCCCAGCATTTT
TRBD2,-,TRBJ2-2,TRBV18,CASSPGTSGFAGELFF,TGTGCCAGCTCTCCCGGGACTAGCGGGTTCGCCGGGGAGCTGTTTTTT
TRBD2,-,TRBJ2-5,TRBV5-5,CASSLSSGGVIVETQYF,TGTGCCAGCAGCTTGTCCAGCGGGGGGGTTATTGTAGAGACCCAGTACTTC
-,-,TRBJ1-3,TRBV6-5,CASSKRESGNTIYF,TGTGCCAGCAGTAAGAGGGAGTCTGGAAACACCATATATTTT
-,-,TRBJ1-3,TRBV2,CASTLERTATSGNTIYF,TGTGCCAGTACCCTTGAAAGGACAGCAACCTCTGGAAACACCATATATTTT
TRBD2,-,TRBJ2-5,TRBV6-5,CASGSGGPQETQYF,TGTGCCAGCGGTAGCGGGGGTCCTCAAGAGACCCAGTACTTC
TRBD1,-,TRBJ1-2,TRBV19,CASSLPGQGSYGYTF,TGTGCCAGTAGCCTACCGGGACAGGGGTCCTATGGCTACACCTTC
-,few,TRBJ1-2,TRBV30,CASGGVSLYGYTF,TGTGCCTCTGGGGGGGTCAGCTTATATGGCTACACCTTC
-,-,TRBJ1-1,TRBV5-1,CASSSAPRPGGTEAFF,TGCGCCAGCAGCTCGGCTCCTCGCCCCGGCGGAACTGAAGCTTTCTTT
TRBD2,few,TRBJ2-1,TRBV10-2,CASRAGGIQRLGDEQFF,TGCGCCAGCCGGGCGGGGGGGATCCAACGTCTGGGCGATGAGCAGTTCTTC
-,-,TRBJ2-3,TRBV29-1,CSVRAGGAGDTQYF,TGCAGCGTGCGGGCAGGAGGGGCGGGGGATACGCAGTATTTT
-,-,TRBJ2-1,TRBV7-9,CASSPGTDNEQFF,TGTGCCAGCAGCCCAGGCACCGACAATGAGCAGTTCTTC
-,-,TRBJ1-1,TRBV7-3,CASSLYEATEAFF,TGTGCCAGCAGCCTATATGAGGCCACTGAAGCTTTCTTT
-,-,TRBJ1-5,TRBV6-1,CASSDDSDNQPQHF,TGTGCCAGCAGTGATGACAGCGACAATCAGCCCCAGCATTTT
TRBD2,-,TRBJ2-3,TRBV3-1/TRBV3-2,CASSQDLAGGPNTQYF,TGTGCCAGCAGCCAAGATCTGGCGGGGGGGCCTAATACGCAGTATTTT
TRBD1,-,TRBJ1-4,TRBV5-1,CASSFTGGRDEKLFF,TGCGCCAGCAGCTTTACAGGGGGGCGGGATGAAAAACTGTTTTTT
-,-,TRBJ1-2,TRBV27,CASSLAGDYGYTF,TGTGCCAGCAGTCTGGCAGGGGACTATGGCTACACCTTC
TRBD1,-,TRBJ2-6,TRBV5-1,CASSLADRATYGANVLTF,TGCGCCAGCAGCTTGGCCGACAGGGCGACGTATGGGGCCAACGTCCTGACTTTC
TRBD2,-,TRBJ2-3,TRBV2,CASSRGLAGTDTQYF,TGTGCCAGCAGCCGGGGACTAGCGGGCACAGATACGCAGTATTTT
-,-,TRBJ2-1,TRBV21-1,CASSLGGNPYNEQFF,TGTGCCAGCAGCCTGGGGGGGAACCCGTACAATGAGCAGTTCTTC
-,-,TRBJ1-4,TRBV5-1,CASSLLSTNEKLFF,TGCGCCAGCAGCTTGTTATCAACTAATGAAAAACTGTTTTTT
TRBD2,once,TRBJ2-1,TRBV24-1,CATAGTSGGSGSYNEQFF,TGTGCCACAGCCGGGACTAGCGGGGGAAGCGGCTCCTACAATGAGCAGTTCTTC
-,-,TRBJ2-7,TRBV7-9,CASSTSSYEQYF,TGTGCCAGCAGCACCAGCTCCTACGAGCAGTACTTC
TRBD2,-,TRBJ2-5,TRBV3-1/TRBV3-2,CASSQAGGQETQYF,TGTGCCAGCAGCCAAGCGGGGGGGCAAGAGACCCAGTACTTC
-,-,TRBJ1-1,TRBV11-3,CASSLDGVEAFF,TGTGCCAGCAGCCTAGACGGGGTTGAAGCTTTCTTT
-,-,TRBJ1-2,TRBV28,CASTPTDYGYTF,TGTGCCAGCACTCCGACAGACTATGGCTACACCTTC
-,-,TRBJ2-7,TRBV7-2,CASSAHLKLSYEQYF,TGTGCCAGCAGCGCCCACCTGAAGCTCTCCTACGAGCAGTACTTC
-,-,TRBJ1-6,TRBV25-1,CASSQDSNGYAPLHF,TGTGCCAGCAGTCAAGACAGTAACGGTTATGCACCCCTCCACTTT
TRBD2,-,TRBJ2-3,TRBV7-3,CASSLLGVAGGQDTQYF,TGTGCCAGCAGCCTACTTGGGGTAGCGGGGGGCCAAGATACGCAGTATTTT
-,-,TRBJ2-3,TRBV21-1,CASSKARYRGCTDTQYF,TGTGCCAGCAGCAAAGCGAGGTACAGGGGCTGCACAGATACGCAGTATTTT
TRBD2,-,TRBJ2-2,TRBV5-6,CASKFLGGSDTGELFF,TGTGCCAGCAAATTTCTGGGGGGGTCGGACACCGGGGAGCTGTTTTTT
-,-,TRBJ2-1,TRBV30,CAWRAGSNEQFF,TGTGCCTGGAGGGCAGGTTCGAATGAGCAGTTCTTC
-,-,TRBJ2-6,TRBV7-3,CASSSPRGGANVLTF,TGTGCCAGCAGTTCACCCAGGGGTGGGGCCAACGTCCTGACTTTC
TRBD1,-,TRBJ1-1,TRBV6-9,CASSYQDRVGTEAFF,TGTGCCAGCAGTTACCAGGACAGGGTAGGGACTGAAGCTTTCTTT
TRBD1,-,TRBJ1-4,TRBV11-2,CASSLGTGGGKLFF,TGTGCCAGCAGCTTAGGGACAGGGGGCGGAAAACTGTTTTTT